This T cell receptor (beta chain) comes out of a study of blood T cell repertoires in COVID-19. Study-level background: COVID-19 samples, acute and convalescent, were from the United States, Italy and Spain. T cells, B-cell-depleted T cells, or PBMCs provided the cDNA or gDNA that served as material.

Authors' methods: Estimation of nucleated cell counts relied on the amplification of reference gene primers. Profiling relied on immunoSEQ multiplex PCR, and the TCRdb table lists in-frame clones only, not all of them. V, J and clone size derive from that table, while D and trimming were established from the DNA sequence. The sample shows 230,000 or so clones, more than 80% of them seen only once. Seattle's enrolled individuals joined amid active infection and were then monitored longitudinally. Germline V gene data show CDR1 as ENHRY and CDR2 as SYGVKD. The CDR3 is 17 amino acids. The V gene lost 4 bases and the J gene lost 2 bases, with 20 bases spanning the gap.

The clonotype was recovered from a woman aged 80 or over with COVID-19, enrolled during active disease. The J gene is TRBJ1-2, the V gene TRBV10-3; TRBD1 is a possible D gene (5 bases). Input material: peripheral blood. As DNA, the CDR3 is TGTGCCATCAGTGTGGGGCTGGAATCCGGACGGAACTATGGCTACACCTTC. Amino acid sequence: CAISVGLESGRNYGYTF.